This T cell receptor beta chain was obtained from a study of cytomegalovirus exposure and HLA in healthy donors. Study-wide results and limits: Later, an analysis found that common viral pathogens appeared to be linked with several of the most significant clusters.

The CDR3 extends over 14 amino acids. Losses at the gene ends were 3 bases for V and 5 bases for J; bases not matched to a gene: 5. From germline, CDR1 is SGHNT and CDR2 YYREEE (reference sequence). Comments on this clone: The antigen is unknown.

The PCR contained 60 Vbeta and 13 Jbeta primers. The method was immunoSEQ multiplex PCR; TCRdb's version includes in-frame clones alone and lacks a portion of them. The table includes over 150,000 clones, about 77% detected once. The genes are TRBV5-4 and TRBJ2-3, with 8 bases matching TRBD1. The receptor was derived from a woman aged 40-49 years in good health and CMV-seropositive. Sequencing used PBMCs. CDR3 protein: CASSSDRVRDTQYF. The CDR3 nucleotides read TGTGCCAGCAGCTCGGACAGGGTCAGAGATACGCAGTATTTT.